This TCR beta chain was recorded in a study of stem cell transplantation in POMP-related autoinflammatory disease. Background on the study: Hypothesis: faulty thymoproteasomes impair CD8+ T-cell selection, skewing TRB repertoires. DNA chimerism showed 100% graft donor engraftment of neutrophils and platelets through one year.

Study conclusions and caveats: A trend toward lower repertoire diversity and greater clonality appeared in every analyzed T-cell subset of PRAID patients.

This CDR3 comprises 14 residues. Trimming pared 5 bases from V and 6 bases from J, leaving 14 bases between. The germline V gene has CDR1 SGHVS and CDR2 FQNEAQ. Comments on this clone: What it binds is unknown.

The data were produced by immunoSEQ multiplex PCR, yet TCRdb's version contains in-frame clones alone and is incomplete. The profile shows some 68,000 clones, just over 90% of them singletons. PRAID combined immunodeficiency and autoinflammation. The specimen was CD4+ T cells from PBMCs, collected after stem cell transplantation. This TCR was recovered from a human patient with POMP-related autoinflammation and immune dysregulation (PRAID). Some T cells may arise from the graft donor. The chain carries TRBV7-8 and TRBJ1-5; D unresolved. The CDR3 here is CASSPNGVIQPQHF. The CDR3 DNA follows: TGTGCCAGCAGCCCGAACGGGGTTATTCAGCCCCAGCATTTT.